This T cell receptor beta chain was recovered during a study of human T cells and chemical hapten exposure (dated by TCRdb to about 2021). For context, the study as a whole: For sensitization, 2% DPC in acetone was applied to a 2 cm by 2 cm area of upper inner arm skin. Patients additionally received weekly therapeutic DPC doses to the scalp throughout the roughly 25-week study period. Patch testing was performed on the upper back with Finn chambers containing 0.01% DPC, and the patch tests were scored after 6 days according to International Contact Dermatitis Research Group standards. The patient cohort, mostly female, included alopecia areata with under or over 50% scalp involvement, alopecia totalis and alopecia universalis. Libraries were combined into a pool for sequencing, and differences in TCR yield between samples came mainly from small differences in library volumes within the pool. Peripheral blood TCR repertoire changes were tracked in vivo in alopecia patients during primary and secondary sensitization to the hapten diphenylcyclopropenone (DPC). Patient blood was sampled pre-sensitization (week 0) and at 2, 6 and about 24 weeks after DPC sensitization. Under 30 alopecia patients gave blood for TCR sequencing at one to four time points (pre-sensitization, 2, 6 and 24 weeks). Study-wide findings and limitations: Alopecia, a presumed autoimmune disease, was present in all patients, so the immune response of the patients might differ from that of healthy individuals. Repeated subsampling changed both the strength of the expansion versus patch-test correlation and the threshold at which the correlation became significant. Expanded TCRs formed significantly more large CDR3 similarity clusters than pre-sensitization or healthy control sets, consistent with antigen-driven responses. Patch test score correlated positively with the number of PT1 expanded TCRs, reaching significance at thresholds 8, 16 and 32 but not at 4. The number of TCRs above 1 in 1000 frequency did not change with DPC sensitization; there was no evidence of global repertoire structure alterations.

On this clonotype: Its antigen is currently not known. No base qualities exist here, and no much larger clone lies one base off it.

Including the terminal cysteine and phenylalanine, the CDR3 comprises 15 residues. Just CDR3 DNA is preserved here, 45 bases in frame from base 1. Trimming at the junction amounts to 3 bases on V and 7 bases on J, and the germline ends lie 13 bases apart. Sequences MNHNY (CDR1) and SVGAGI (CDR2) are obtained from the germline V gene (reference sequence). Libraries were prepared through RACE. Reads for this sample came from a NextSeq 500. During library preparation, unique molecular identifiers were attached to individual cDNA molecules so that TCRs could be counted quantitatively and reproducibly. For every blood RNA sample, sequencing covered both the TCR alpha and TCR beta chains. The paper's data handling went like this. The median number of TCRs per sample was roughly 94,000, ranging from about 23,224 to 700,000. The Decombinator software suite was used to annotate V, J and CDR3 in the TCR reads. For the PS versus PT1 abundance plots, all samples were subsampled to the same number of TCRs (28,000). TCRs were defined as expanded if absent before sensitization and observed at least eight times at the 2-week time point. TCRdb's own reprocessing of the public reads used fastp at Q25 and MiXCR and kept productive beta chains. Rows with one shared CDR3 protein collapse into an entry with the most common genes and DNA. It is TCRdb's table, rather than the study itself, that gives the V and J calls and clone size. This sample is represented by about 81,000 distinct CDR3 sequences; about 8% of them were singletons. The ten most abundant clones make up roughly 1.6% of the sample.

Sample time point, as interpreted from the label and publication: patch test 1, 2 weeks after DPC sensitization. The sample's treatment or condition, from its label and the paper: therapeutic diphenylcyclopropenone sensitization with weekly scalp DPC. Blood at each patch-test visit was drawn before the patch test was applied. Patients were eligible if aged 18 to 70, diagnosed with alopecia and judged suitable for DPC therapy, and pregnant patients were excluded. Total RNA was extracted from unfractionated whole blood that had been collected in Tempus Blood RNA tubes. The sequence came from a woman in her twenties or thirties with alopecia areata. Some clones in this sample may be carry-over from other donors' samples. The sample was whole blood, taken in connection with sensitization to the hapten diphenylcyclopropenone (DPC). The chain couples TRBV6-6 to TRBJ1-6, with the D gene too uncertain to name. The DNA sequence is TGTGCCAGCAGTTATCCCAAATCGGGGAATTCACCCCTCCACTTT. The translation is CASSYPKSGNSPLHF.